This T cell receptor (beta chain) emerged from a study of cytomegalovirus exposure and HLA in healthy donors. CDR3 length: 14 residues. Trimming stripped 0 bases from V and 0 bases from J, with 4 bases between. Per germline, CDR1 SGHVS and CDR2 FNYEAQ. In the PCR, 60 Vbeta and 13 Jbeta primers were used. The protocol was immunoSEQ multiplex PCR, while the TCRdb copy is restricted to in-frame clones and leaves out a portion. The table lists some 120,000 clones, about 73% of them singletons. This sequence originates from a woman between 40 and 55 years old in good health and CMV-seropositive. The specimen was PBMCs. The chain recombines TRBV7-6 with TRBJ2-3, with D unresolved. The CDR3 here is CASSLAGSTDTQYF. In DNA, the CDR3 is TGTGCCAGCAGCTTAGCCGGGAGCACAGATACGCAGTATTTT.